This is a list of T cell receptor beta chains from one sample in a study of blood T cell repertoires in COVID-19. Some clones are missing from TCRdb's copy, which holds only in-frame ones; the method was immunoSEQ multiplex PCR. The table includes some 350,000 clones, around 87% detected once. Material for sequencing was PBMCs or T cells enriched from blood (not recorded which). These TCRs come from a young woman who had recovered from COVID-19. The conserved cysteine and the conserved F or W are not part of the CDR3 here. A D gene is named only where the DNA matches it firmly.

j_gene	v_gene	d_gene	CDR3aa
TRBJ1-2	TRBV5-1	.	ASSAVEGGTYGYT
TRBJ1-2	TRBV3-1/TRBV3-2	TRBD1	ASSQAGTGNGYT
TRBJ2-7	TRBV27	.	ASSLSGPGEWDEQY
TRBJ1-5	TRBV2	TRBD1	ASTPLRGQGSQPQH
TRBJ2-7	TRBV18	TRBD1	ASSPTGAEQY
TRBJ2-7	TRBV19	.	ASSMPGRGLEQY
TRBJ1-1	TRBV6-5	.	ASSSKDRGIAEAF
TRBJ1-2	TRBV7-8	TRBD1	ASSHGQGGGYGYT
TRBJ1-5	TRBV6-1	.	ASSVPGHLLNQPQH
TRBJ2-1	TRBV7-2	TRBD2	ASSLGLAAYNEQF
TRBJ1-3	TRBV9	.	ASSTLTPLGGNTIY
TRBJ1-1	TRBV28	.	ASSPQSTGNTEAF
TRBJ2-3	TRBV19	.	ASSTARDTYTDTQY
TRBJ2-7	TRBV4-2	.	ASSQGLGGEQY
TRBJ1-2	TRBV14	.	ASSQEQQNYGYT
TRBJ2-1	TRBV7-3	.	ASSLRERSGQQF
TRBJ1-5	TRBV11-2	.	ASENWSNQPQH
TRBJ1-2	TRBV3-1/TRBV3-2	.	ASSPHRDIWYGYT
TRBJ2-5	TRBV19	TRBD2	ASSSGTSGNQETQY
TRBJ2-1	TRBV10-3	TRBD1	AIGRLEQGGNNEQF
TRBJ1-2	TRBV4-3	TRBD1	ASSQDGTGSNYGYT
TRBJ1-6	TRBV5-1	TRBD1	ASSLATGQGNPLH
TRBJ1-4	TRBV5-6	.	ASSLAGRVRANEKLF